This T cell receptor (beta chain) was identified in a study of CD8 T cells in Susac syndrome. In germline, CDR1 is LGHDT, CDR2 YNNKEL (reference sequence). J was trimmed by 9 bases and V by 1 base; bases with no gene match: 6. The CDR3 runs to 14 residues. Random hexamers served to reverse transcribe about 0.5 to 1 ug RNA. Multiplex PCR with immunoSEQ amplified the TCR beta CDR3 across 54 Vbeta and 13 Jbeta. TCRdb re-analysed the immunoSEQ multiplex PCR reads in MiXCR, keeping a single row per CDR3 protein. The sample has about 160,000 distinct CDR3 sequences, about 91% seen once. This clonotype was found once.

The material sequenced was CD4+ T cells from PBMCs. The chain joins TRBV3-1 to TRBJ1-5; 7 bases agree with TRBD1. The receptor's source is a human donor in good health. The CDR3 bases are TGTGCCAGCAGCCAAGCGGGACAGCTAGGGCCCCAGCATTTT. Its protein product is CASSQAGQLGPQHF.